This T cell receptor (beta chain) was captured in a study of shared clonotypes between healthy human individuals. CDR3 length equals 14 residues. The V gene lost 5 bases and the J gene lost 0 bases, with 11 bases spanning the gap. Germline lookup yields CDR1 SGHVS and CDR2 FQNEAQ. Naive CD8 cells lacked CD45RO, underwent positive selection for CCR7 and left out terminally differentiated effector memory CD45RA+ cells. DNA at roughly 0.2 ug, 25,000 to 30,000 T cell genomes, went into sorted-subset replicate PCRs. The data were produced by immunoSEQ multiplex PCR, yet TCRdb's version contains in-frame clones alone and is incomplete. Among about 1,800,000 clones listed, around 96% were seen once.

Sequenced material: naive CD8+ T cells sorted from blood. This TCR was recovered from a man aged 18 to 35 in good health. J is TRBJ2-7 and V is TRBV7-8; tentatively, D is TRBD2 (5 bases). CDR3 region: CASSVDRDSYEQYF. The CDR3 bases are TGTGCCAGCAGCGTCGACCGGGACTCCTACGAGCAGTACTTC.